The T cell receptor (beta chain) described here comes from a study of identical twins. CDR3 length: 16 residues. Looked up from germline, CDR1 is MDHEN and CDR2 is SYDVKM. The trim removed 5 bases at V and 0 bases at J, leaving 6 bases unmatched. Through template switching, a universal primer site was introduced, and the cDNA contained unique molecular identifiers. TCRdb re-derived calls from the 5' RACE reads in MiXCR, one entry per CDR3 protein. The data show a few hundred thousand distinct CDR3 sequences, 5% to 7% seen once. This same sample was also part of a study on T cells expressing NK-cell markers. Per that study: TCR beta repertoires came from sorted CD3+CD56+NKG2C+, CD3+CD56+NKG2C- and CD3+CD56-NKG2C+ T cells. The study found dominant NKG2C+ clonotypes at about 1.0-7.0% of CD8+ T cells in five or six donors. In a few donors, dominant clonotypes made up 28.3-60.1% of CD3+CD56-NKG2C+ cells.

What was sequenced was CD8+ T cells sorted from blood. This chain uses TRBV28 with TRBJ2-7, with 11 bases that match TRBD2. This TCR was recovered from a woman aged 18 to 35 in good health. CDR3 DNA sequence: TGTGCCAGCAGTACTCCCGGGACTAGCGGCTCCTACGAGCAGTACTTC. As protein: CASSTPGTSGSYEQYF.